This entry describes one TCR beta chain. These data come from a study of blood T cell repertoires in COVID-19. Sequencing was performed with immunoSEQ multiplex PCR; in TCRdb, only in-frame clones are kept and a portion is missing. The table includes approximately 72,000 clones, roughly 86% detected once. The CDR3 extends over 13 amino acids. Germline V gene data show CDR1 as SQVTM and CDR2 as ANQGSEA. Trimming took 4 bases from V and 6 from J; bases not matched to a gene: 7. Source material: peripheral blood. The chain uses TRBV29-1 and TRBJ2-7; 9 bases map to TRBD1. The origin of this receptor is a woman aged 60-75 years with acute or convalescent COVID-19. CDR3 nucleotide sequence: TGCAGCGTTGTGGGCTTGACAGGGGGCGAGCAGTACTTC. Translation: CSVVGLTGGEQYF.